This T cell receptor beta chain is drawn from a study of blood T cell dynamics during melanoma immunotherapy. For the study at large: Patients with metastatic melanoma got pembrolizumab or nivolumab-ipilimumab as first-line care.

Assay: immunoSEQ multiplex PCR; the TCRdb copy retains only in-frame clones and omits some. Seen here are some 270 clones, 55% to 75% observed once, and the top ten hold roughly 5.1%. Noted time point: pre-treatment baseline. Apart from two fast progressors, RECIST 1.1 response was judged 12 weeks post-infusion. Trimming cost V 5 bases and J 7 bases, with 17 bases left between them. Germline V gives CDR1 SGHTA, CDR2 FQGNSA. This CDR3 contains 14 residues. This clone was detected only a few times. The chain links TRBV7-2 to TRBJ1-2, with D maybe TRBD1 (5 bases). The input for sequencing was central memory CD8+ T cells from blood, taken from a patient treated with checkpoint blockade. The origin of this receptor is a human donor with melanoma. CDR3 sequence reads: CASSLYGGTSGYTF. In nucleotides, the CDR3 is TGTGCCAGCAGCCTTTACGGGGGTACGAGTGGCTACACCTTC. Full variable domain (remainder filled in from reference TRBV7-2 and TRBJ1-2): GAGVSQSPSNKVTEKGKDVELRCDPISGHTALYWYRQSLGQGLEFLIYFQGNSAPDKSGLPSDRFSAERTGGSVSTLTIQRTQQEDSAVYLCASSLYGGTSGYTFGSGTRLTVV.